The next 25 T cell receptor beta chains were all read from a single sample in a study of T cell responses to AZD1222 COVID-19 vaccine (dated by TCRdb to 2020 to 2022). Libraries came from the immunoSEQ multiplex PCR assay. TCRdb carries this immuneACCESS record with in-frame sequences only. Its versions omit some clonotypes, under half of them owing to an unresolved V gene in the studies checked, with the rest unexplained. The sample records more than 150,000 clones, more than 75% of which are singletons. Approximately 26% of the sample rests with the top ten. Read against the paper, the sample's time point label means: about 28 days (+/-7) after the second vaccine dose. Source: peripheral blood, taken 28 days after the second AZD1222 dose. These receptors were obtained from an adult who received the AZD1222 COVID-19 vaccine.

The chain couples TRBV4-1 to TRBJ2-7; 12 nucleotides match TRBD1. Germline CDR1 and CDR2: MGHRA and YSYEKL. The CDR3 extends over 15 amino acids. V lost 3 bases and J lost 4; bases outside the gene matches: 4. CDR3 sequence (DNA): TGCGCCAGCAGCCAGCCGGGACAGGGGGCGTACGAGCAGTACTTC. Translating it yields CASSQPGQGAYEQYF.

This clone has only one observation. The V and J genes are TRBV30 and TRBJ2-7; TRBD1 aligns across 7 bases. The V and J ends lost 5 bases and 3 bases, in that order; junction bases with no gene match: 7. This CDR3 region has 13 residues. Germline V gene data show CDR1 as GTSNPN and CDR2 as SVGIG (reference sequence). The CDR3: CAWGGQVSYEQYF. In DNA, the CDR3 is TGTGCCTGGGGAGGACAGGTGAGCTACGAGCAGTACTTC. The full variable domain, its missing parts supplied by reference TRBV30 and TRBJ2-7, is SQTIHQWPATLVQPVGSPLSLECTVEGTSNPNLYWYRQAAGRGLQLLFYSVGIGQISSEVPQNLSASRPQDRQFILSSKKLLLSDSGFYLCAWGGQVSYEQYFGPGTRLTVT.

The chain uses TRBV12-3 or TRBV12-4 and TRBJ2-7, with D possibly being TRBD1 (5 bases). V lost 5 bases to trimming and J lost 4 bases, with 6 bases between them. The CDR3 spans 11 residues. Here the CDR3 reads CASSDRYEQYF. The CDR3 bases are TGTGCCAGCAGTGACAGATACGAGCAGTACTTC.

This sequence joins TRBV6-5 and TRBJ2-7, with D perhaps TRBD1 or TRBD2 (5 bases each). V shed 6 bases and J shed 1 base, with 16 bases lying between them. Germline CDR1 MNHEY, CDR2 SVGAGI. The CDR3 is 15 amino acids. The CDR3 loop reads CASSLLGTASYEQYF. CDR3 nucleotides: TGTGCCAGCAGCCTCCTCGGGACGGCGTCCTACGAGCAGTACTTC.

The chain joins TRBV18 to TRBJ1-5; D is undetermined. The CDR3 runs to 14 residues. Trimming pared 5 bases from V and 0 bases from J, leaving 8 bases between. Germline CDR1 KGHSH, CDR2 LQKENI. For the CDR3, the DNA is TGTGCCAGCTCAGAGGGAAATAGCAATCAGCCCCAGCATTTT. This translates into CASSEGNSNQPQHF.

The chain employs TRBV6-5 and TRBJ2-7, with D perhaps given as TRBD1 or TRBD2 (5 bases each). This CDR3 spans 13 amino acids. Trimming shortened V by 8 bases and J by 6 bases, and 17 bases separated the two germline ends. Germline V gives CDR1 MNHEY, CDR2 SVGAGI. CDR3 in amino acids: CASSRGARSEQYF. In DNA form, the CDR3 reads TGTGCCAGCTCGAGAGGGGCGAGGAGCGAGCAGTACTTC.

The V and J genes are TRBV28 and TRBJ1-6; 7 bases are shared with TRBD1. This CDR3 is built from 12 residues. CDR1 is MDHEN and CDR2 is SYDVKM in the germline V gene. The ends lost 6 bases at V and 11 bases at J; junction bases unmatched: 4. CDR3 nucleotides: TGTGCCAGCAGGCTACAGGGGACACCCCTCCACTTT. Residues: CASRLQGTPLHF.

The chain employs TRBV2 and TRBJ1-3; D not certain. Germline V gives CDR1 SNHLY, CDR2 FYNNEI. The V gene lost 8 bases and the J gene lost 0 bases, with 8 bases spanning the gap. The CDR3 consists of 13 residues. The CDR3 spells CASGGSSGNTIYF. CDR3 DNA: TGTGCCAGCGGAGGGAGCTCTGGAAACACCATATATTTT.

V and J are TRBV19 and TRBJ1-1, with 8 bases fitting TRBD1. The CDR3 sequence is 15 residues long. V gave up 6 bases and J gave up 1 base; unmatched junction bases: 7. Germline V gene lookup returns CDR1 LNHDA and CDR2 SQIVND (reference sequence). This chain's CDR3 is CASRSLGQGNTEAFF. CDR3 sequence (DNA): TGTGCCAGTAGATCTCTCGGACAGGGGAACACTGAAGCTTTCTTT.

This chain links TRBV10-3 with TRBJ1-5; no definite D call. Per the germline V gene, CDR1 is ENHRY and CDR2 is SYGVKD. This CDR3 has 15 residues. Trimming shortened V by 3 bases and J by 3 bases, and 12 bases separated the two germline ends. The CDR3 reads CAISDGQAVNQPQHF. The CDR3 DNA sequence: TGTGCCATCAGTGACGGGCAGGCCGTCAATCAGCCCCAGCATTTT.

The chain is built from TRBV7-2 and TRBJ1-2, with D possibly matching TRBD1 (5 bases). Trimming removed 1 base at V and 6 bases at J, with 15 bases between. Germline lookup yields CDR1 SGHTA and CDR2 FQGNSA. The CDR3 sequence is 15 residues long. The CDR3 spells CASSLDLTDTNGYTF. In nucleotides, the CDR3 is TGTGCCAGCAGCTTAGATTTGACAGACACCAATGGCTACACCTTC.

The chain links TRBV9 to TRBJ2-4, with TRBD1 identical over 10 bases. Germline V gene sequence: CDR1 SGDLS, CDR2 YYNGEE. The CDR3 runs 14 residues. J was trimmed by 5 bases and V by 4 bases; bases with no gene match: 3. Here the CDR3 reads CASSPGTGENIQYF. The CDR3 DNA follows: TGTGCCAGCAGCCCCGGGACAGGGGAAAACATTCAGTACTTC.

The CDR3 sequence is CASSSGQSGEQYF. The CDR3 DNA reads TGTGCCAGCAGTTCGGGACAGTCCGGCGAGCAGTACTTC. This chain connects TRBV27 to TRBJ2-7; 7 positions agree with TRBD1. Looked up from germline, CDR1 is MNHEY and CDR2 is SMNVEV (reference sequence). There are 13 residues in the CDR3. V was clipped by 4 bases and J by 6 bases; unmatched bases: 6.

The chain is built from TRBV6-6 and TRBJ2-1; 9 bases are shared with TRBD1. The CDR3 length is 15 residues. Germline values: CDR1 MNHNY, CDR2 SVGAGI (reference sequence). V shed 6 bases, J shed 3 bases, and the junction held 6 bases outside the gene matches. The CDR3: CASSRPGQGYNEQFF. CDR3 DNA sequence: TGTGCCAGCAGCCGCCCGGGACAGGGCTACAATGAGCAGTTCTTC.

This clone has a single count. This chain links TRBV11-3 with TRBJ2-2; D is possibly TRBD1 (6 bases). The ends were cut back, 4 bases at V and 7 bases at J, with 19 bases in the middle. CDR1 is SGHNT and CDR2 is YENEEA in the germline V gene. This CDR3 has 16 amino acids. The CDR3: CASSSPPGTLNGELFF. DNA of the CDR3: TGTGCCAGCAGCTCTCCCCCGGGGACATTAAACGGGGAGCTGTTTTTT.

The chain combines TRBV4-3 with TRBJ2-3; TRBD1 aligns across 7 bases. CDR1 LGHNA and CDR2 YSLEER come from the germline V gene. The CDR3 extends over 16 amino acids. With 0 bases clipped from V and 6 bases from J, the junction kept 9 bases outside the gene matches. The CDR3: CASSQDAGRGSDTQYF. CDR3 in DNA: TGCGCCAGCAGCCAAGATGCGGGCAGGGGGTCGGATACGCAGTATTTT.

The CDR3 loop reads CASSRTSGSYEQYF. The CDR3 DNA reads as TGTGCCAGCAGCCGGACTAGCGGGAGCTACGAGCAGTACTTC. The chain couples TRBV27 to TRBJ2-7; 13 bases line up with TRBD2. Per germline, CDR1 MNHEY and CDR2 SMNVEV (reference sequence). The V segment lost 6 bases and the J segment 3 bases; nucleotides outside the gene matches: 2. The CDR3 loop spans 14 amino acids.

This rearrangement joins TRBV10-2 to TRBJ2-1, with D hard to call. CDR1 is WSHSY, CDR2 SAAADI, per germline. The CDR3 contains 14 residues. Trimming removed 0 bases at V and 9 bases at J, with 12 bases between. The CDR3 reads CASSESSVLSEQFF. In DNA form, the CDR3 reads TGCGCCAGCAGTGAGTCGAGTGTCCTAAGTGAGCAGTTCTTC.

The J gene is TRBJ1-5, the V gene TRBV7-2; D gene ambiguous. The V end lost 5 bases, the J end lost 0 bases, and 20 bases lay between the germline ends. The CDR3 covers 18 residues. CDR1 and CDR2 from the germline V gene are SGHTA and FQGNSA. The CDR3 reads CASSADRNGLNSNQPQHF. The CDR3 region has the DNA TGTGCCAGCAGCGCTGATCGTAACGGACTTAATAGCAATCAGCCCCAGCATTTT.

On this clone itself: Other DNA sequences in the sample encode the same CDR3. CDR3 sequence (DNA): TGTGCCAGCTCTTCCACCGGGGAGCTGTTTTTT. This translates into CASSSTGELFF. V usage is TRBV27 and J usage is TRBJ2-2; unclear D gene. Deletions cut 8 bases from V and 4 bases from J, with 5 bases between. Per germline, CDR1 MNHEY and CDR2 SMNVEV (reference sequence). The CDR3 runs to 11 residues.

This clone was seen a handful of times. The J gene is TRBJ2-7, the V gene TRBV7-2; D might be TRBD1 or TRBD2, each matching 5 bases. V lost 1 base, J lost 4 bases, and 11 bases lay in between. CDR3 size: 14 residues. The germline CDR1 and CDR2 sequences are SGHTA and FQGNSA. For the CDR3, the DNA is TGTGCCAGCAGCTTAGGGGACCTAGCTTACGAGCAGTACTTC. The encoded protein is CASSLGDLAYEQYF.

This rearrangement joins TRBV6-1 to TRBJ1-5; possible D gene TRBD1, 5 bases. Trimming removed 3 bases from V and 5 bases from J, with 11 bases in between. The CDR3 extends over 14 amino acids. Per germline, CDR1 MNHNS and CDR2 SASEGT. DNA for the CDR3: TGTGCCAGCAGTGAGGGGGGTGGTGATCAGCCCCAGCATTTT. Protein sequence: CASSEGGGDQPQHF.

This chain connects TRBV4-3 to TRBJ1-2; TRBD1 agrees at 7 bases. V trimming: 4 bases; J trimming: 4 bases; junction bases outside the gene matches: 3. The CDR3 totals 13 residues. Per germline, CDR1 LGHNA and CDR2 YSLEER. The CDR3 nucleotides are TGCGCCAGCAGCCTGACAGGGAGCTATGGCTACACCTTC. It yields the protein CASSLTGSYGYTF.

The rearrangement uses TRBV6-5 and TRBJ2-1, with 7 positions matching TRBD1. Germline loops: CDR1 MNHEY, CDR2 SVGAGI. The ends lost 1 base at V and 12 bases at J; junction bases unmatched: 3. CDR3 length equals 12 residues. DNA of the CDR3: TGTGCCAGCAGTTACTTGACAGGGTCGCAGTTCTTC. Translating it yields CASSYLTGSQFF.

In DNA, the CDR3 is TGTGCCAGCAGCCCCCAGGGACAGGGGGCGTACAATGAGCAGTTCTTC. It is translated as CASSPQGQGAYNEQFF. J is TRBJ2-1 and V is TRBV4-2; 12 bases agree with TRBD1. The CDR3 runs to 16 residues. The V and J ends lost 4 bases and 4 bases, in that order; junction bases with no gene match: 5. CDR1 and CDR2 from the germline V gene are LGHNA and YNFKEQ.